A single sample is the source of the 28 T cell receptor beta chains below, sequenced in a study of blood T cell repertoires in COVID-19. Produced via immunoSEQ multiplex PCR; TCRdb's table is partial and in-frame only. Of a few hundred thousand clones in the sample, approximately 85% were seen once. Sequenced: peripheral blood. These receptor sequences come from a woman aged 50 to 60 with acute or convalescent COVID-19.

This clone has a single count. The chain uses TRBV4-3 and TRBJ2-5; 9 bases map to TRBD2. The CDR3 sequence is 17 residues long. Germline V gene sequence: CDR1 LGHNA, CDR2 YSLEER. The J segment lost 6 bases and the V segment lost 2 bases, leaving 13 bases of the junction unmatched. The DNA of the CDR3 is TGCGCCAGCAGCCAAACTCTGGCGGGAGGGCTTTGGAAGACCCAGTACTTC. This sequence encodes CASSQTLAGGLWKTQYF.

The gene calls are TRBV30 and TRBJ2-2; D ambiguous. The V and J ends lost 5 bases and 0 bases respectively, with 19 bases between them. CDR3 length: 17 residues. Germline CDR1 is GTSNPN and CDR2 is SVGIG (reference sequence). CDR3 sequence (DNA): TGTGCCTGGCGACACCGATTTCGCTCGACGAACACCGGGGAGCTGTTTTTT. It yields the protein CAWRHRFRSTNTGELFF.

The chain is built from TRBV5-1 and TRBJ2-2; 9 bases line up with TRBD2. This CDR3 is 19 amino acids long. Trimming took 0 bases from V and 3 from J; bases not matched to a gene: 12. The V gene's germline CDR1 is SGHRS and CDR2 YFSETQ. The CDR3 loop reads CASSLAGLATDWDTGELFF. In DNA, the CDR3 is TGCGCCAGCAGCTTGGCAGGACTAGCGACTGATTGGGACACCGGGGAGCTGTTTTTT.

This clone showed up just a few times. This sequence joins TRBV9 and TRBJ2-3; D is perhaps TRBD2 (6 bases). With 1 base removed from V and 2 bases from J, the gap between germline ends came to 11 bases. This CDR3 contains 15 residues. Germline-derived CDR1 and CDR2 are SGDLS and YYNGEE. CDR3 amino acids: CASSVSGRSTDTQYF. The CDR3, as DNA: TGTGCCAGCAGCGTAAGCGGGCGATCCACAGATACGCAGTATTTT.

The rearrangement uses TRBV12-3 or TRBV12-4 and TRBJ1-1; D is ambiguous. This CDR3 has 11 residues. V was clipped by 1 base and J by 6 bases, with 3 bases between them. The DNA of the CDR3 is TGTGCCAGCAGTTTAGAGCCTGAAGCTTTCTTT. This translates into CASSLEPEAFF.

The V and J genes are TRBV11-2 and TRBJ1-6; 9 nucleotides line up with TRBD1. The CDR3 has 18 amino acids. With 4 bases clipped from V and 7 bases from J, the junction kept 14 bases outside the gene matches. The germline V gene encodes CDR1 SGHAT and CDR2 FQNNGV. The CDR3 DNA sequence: TGTGCCAGCAGCTCCCCCCCGGACAGGGGCTGGGGAAATTCACCCCTCCACTTT. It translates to CASSSPPDRGWGNSPLHF.

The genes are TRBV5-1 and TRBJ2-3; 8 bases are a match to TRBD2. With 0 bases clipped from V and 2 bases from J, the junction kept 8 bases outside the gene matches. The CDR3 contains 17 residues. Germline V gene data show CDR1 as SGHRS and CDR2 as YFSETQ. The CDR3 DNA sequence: TGCGCCAGCAGCTTGGGGAGTAGCGGGGTCCCCACAGATACGCAGTATTTT. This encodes CASSLGSSGVPTDTQYF.

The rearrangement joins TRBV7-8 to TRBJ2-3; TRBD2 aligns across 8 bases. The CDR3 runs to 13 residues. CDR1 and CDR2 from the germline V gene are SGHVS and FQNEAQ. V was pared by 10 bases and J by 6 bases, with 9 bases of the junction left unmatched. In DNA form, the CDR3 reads TGTGCCACACTAGCGGAACATTTGGATACGCAGTATTTT. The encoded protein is CATLAEHLDTQYF. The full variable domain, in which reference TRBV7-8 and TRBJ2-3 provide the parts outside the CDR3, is GAGVSQSPRYKVAKRGQDVALRCDPISGHVSLFWYQQALGQGPEFLTYFQNEAQLDKSGLPSDRFFAERPEGSVSTLKIQRTQQEDSAVYLCATLAEHLDTQYFGPGTRLTVL.

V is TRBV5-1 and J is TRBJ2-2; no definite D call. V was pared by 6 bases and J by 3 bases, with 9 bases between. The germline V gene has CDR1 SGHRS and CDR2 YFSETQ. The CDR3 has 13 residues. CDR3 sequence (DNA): TGCGCCAGCACCCTACTGGACACCGGGGAGCTGTTTTTT. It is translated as CASTLLDTGELFF.

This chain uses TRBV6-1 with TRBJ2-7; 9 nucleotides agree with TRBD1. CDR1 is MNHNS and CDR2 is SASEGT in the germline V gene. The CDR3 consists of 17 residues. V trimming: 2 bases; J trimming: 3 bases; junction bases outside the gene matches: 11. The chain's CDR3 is CASSERAGTGLYYEQYF. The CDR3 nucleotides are TGTGCCAGCAGTGAAAGGGCTGGGACAGGGTTGTACTACGAGCAGTACTTC.

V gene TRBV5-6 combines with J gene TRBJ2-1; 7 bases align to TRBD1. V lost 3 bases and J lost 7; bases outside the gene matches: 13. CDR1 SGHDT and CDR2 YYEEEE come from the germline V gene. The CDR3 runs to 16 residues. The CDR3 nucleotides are TGTGCCAGCAGCTGGATGTTAGAGGGGGCTATGAATGAGCAGTTCTTC. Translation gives CASSWMLEGAMNEQFF.

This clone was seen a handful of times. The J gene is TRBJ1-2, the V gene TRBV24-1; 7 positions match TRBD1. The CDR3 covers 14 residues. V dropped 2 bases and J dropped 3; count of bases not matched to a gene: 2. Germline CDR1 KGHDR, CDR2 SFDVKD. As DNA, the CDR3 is TGTGCCACCAGTGATTCCCAGGGGGACTATGGCTACACCTTC. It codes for CATSDSQGDYGYTF.

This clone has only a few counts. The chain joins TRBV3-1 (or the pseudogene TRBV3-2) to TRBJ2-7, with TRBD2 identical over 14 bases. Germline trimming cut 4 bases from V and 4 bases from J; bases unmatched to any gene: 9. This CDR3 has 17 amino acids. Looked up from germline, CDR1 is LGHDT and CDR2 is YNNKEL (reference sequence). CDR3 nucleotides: TGTGCCAGCAGCCCGACTAGCGGGAGGGCCTTCTCGTACGAGCAGTACTTC. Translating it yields CASSPTSGRAFSYEQYF.

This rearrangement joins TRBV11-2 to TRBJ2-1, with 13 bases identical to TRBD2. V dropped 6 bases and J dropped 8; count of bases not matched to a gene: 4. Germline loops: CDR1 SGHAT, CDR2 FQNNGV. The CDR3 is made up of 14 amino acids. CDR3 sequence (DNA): TGTGCCAGCAGGGGACTAGCGGGATTCTATGAGCAGTTCTTC. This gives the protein CASRGLAGFYEQFF.

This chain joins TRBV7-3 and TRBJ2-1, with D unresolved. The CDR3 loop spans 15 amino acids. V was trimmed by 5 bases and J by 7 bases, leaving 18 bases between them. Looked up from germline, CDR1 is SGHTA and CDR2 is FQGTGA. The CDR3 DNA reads TGTGCCAGCAGCCTAAGGCGGTCTGCCCCTAATGAGCAGTTCTTC. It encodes CASSLRRSAPNEQFF.

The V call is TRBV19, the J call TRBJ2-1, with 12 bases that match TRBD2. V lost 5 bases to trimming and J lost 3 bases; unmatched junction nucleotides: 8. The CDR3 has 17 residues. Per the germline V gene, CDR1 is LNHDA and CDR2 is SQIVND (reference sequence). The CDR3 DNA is TGTGCCAGTAGTTACCTTGGGACTAGCGGGCGCTACAATGAGCAGTTCTTC. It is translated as CASSYLGTSGRYNEQFF.

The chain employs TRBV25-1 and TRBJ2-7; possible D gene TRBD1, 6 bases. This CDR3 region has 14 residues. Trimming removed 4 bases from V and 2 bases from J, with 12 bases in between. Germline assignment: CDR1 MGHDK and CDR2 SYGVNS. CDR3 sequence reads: CASSGTGIPYEQYF. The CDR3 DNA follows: TGTGCCAGCAGTGGAACAGGGATACCCTACGAGCAGTACTTC.

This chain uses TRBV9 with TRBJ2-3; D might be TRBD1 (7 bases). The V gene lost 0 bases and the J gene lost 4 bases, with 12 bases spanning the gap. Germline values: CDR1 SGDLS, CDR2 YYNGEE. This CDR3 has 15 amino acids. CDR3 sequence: CASSVAARGADTQYF. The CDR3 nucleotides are TGTGCCAGCAGCGTAGCCGCCAGGGGGGCAGATACGCAGTATTTT.

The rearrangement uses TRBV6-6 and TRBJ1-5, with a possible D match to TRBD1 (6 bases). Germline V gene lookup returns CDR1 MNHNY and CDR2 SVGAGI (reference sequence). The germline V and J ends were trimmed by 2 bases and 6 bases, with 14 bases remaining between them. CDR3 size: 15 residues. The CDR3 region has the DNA TGTGCCAGCAGTTACGGGGGGGCTCTAGGTCAGCCCCAGCATTTT. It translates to CASSYGGALGQPQHF.

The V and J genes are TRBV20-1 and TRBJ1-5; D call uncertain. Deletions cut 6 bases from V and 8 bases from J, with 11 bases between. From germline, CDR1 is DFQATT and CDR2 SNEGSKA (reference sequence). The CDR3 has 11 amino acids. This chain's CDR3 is CSATGTEPQHF. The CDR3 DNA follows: TGCAGTGCCACCGGTACGGAGCCCCAGCATTTT.

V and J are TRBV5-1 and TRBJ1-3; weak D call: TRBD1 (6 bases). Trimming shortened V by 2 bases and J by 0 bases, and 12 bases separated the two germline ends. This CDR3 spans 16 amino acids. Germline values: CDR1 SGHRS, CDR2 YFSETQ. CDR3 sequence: CASSLQTGDSGNTIYF. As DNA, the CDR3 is TGCGCCAGCAGCTTACAGACAGGAGACTCTGGAAACACCATATATTTT.

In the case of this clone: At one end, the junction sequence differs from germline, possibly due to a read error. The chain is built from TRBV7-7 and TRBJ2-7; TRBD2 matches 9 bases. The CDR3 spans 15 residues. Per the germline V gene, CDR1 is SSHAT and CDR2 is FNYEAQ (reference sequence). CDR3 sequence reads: CASSPGVAGAAEQYF. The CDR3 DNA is TGTGCTAGCAGTCCAGGGGTAGCGGGAGCAGCCGAGCAGTACTTC.

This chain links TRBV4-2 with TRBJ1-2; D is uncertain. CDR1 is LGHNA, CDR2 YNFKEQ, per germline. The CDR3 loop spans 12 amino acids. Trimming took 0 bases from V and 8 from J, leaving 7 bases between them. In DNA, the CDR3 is TGTGCCAGCAGCCAAGATGTCGGGGGCTACACCTTC. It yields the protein CASSQDVGGYTF.

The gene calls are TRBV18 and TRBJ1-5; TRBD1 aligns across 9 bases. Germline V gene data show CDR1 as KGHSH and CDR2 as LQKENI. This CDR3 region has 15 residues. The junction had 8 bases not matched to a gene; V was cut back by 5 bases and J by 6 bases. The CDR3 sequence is CASSVGQGSRQPQHF. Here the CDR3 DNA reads TGTGCCAGCTCAGTCGGACAGGGGTCCCGTCAGCCCCAGCATTTT.

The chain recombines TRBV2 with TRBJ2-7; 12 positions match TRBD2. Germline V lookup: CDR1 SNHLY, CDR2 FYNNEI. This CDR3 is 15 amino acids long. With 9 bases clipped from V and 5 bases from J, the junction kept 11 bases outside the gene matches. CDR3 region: CASTEKTSGSDEQYF. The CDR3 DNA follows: TGTGCCAGTACTGAGAAGACTAGCGGGAGCGACGAGCAGTACTTC.

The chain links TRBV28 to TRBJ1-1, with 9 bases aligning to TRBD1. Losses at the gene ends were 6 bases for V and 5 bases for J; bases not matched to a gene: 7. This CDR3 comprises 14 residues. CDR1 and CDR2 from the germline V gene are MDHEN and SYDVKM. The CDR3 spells CASRRQGVYTEAFF. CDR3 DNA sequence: TGTGCCAGCAGGAGACAGGGGGTCTATACTGAAGCTTTCTTT.

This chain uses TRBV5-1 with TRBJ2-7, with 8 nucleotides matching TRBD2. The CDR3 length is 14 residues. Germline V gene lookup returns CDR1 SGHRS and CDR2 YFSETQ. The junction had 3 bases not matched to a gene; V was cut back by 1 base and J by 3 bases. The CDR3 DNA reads TGCGCCAGCAGCTTGAAGGCGGGAGGCTACGAGCAGTACTTC. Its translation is CASSLKAGGYEQYF.

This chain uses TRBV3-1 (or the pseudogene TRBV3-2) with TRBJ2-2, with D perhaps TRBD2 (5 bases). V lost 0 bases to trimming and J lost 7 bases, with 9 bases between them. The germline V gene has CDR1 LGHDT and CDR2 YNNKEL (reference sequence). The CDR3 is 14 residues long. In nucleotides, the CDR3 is TGTGCCAGCAGCCAAGAAGGACTGGACGGGGAGCTGTTTTTT. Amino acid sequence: CASSQEGLDGELFF.